A selection of T cell receptor beta chains follows, all from one sample in a study of cytomegalovirus exposure and HLA in healthy donors. Clones were sequenced by immunoSEQ multiplex PCR, and TCRdb holds only the in-frame ones, with some missing. This table holds about 130,000 clones, around 81% found once. The source material was PBMCs. All receptors come from a man aged 18 to 29 in good health and CMV-seronegative. The CDR3 runs from the conserved cysteine through the conserved F or W. A D gene is named only where the DNA matches it firmly. Clone size, where shown, is once, few, many, or a class for clones that have expanded.

CASVVGVTDTQYF,TGTGCCAGCGTGGTCGGAGTAACAGATACGCAGTATTTT,.,TRBV2,.,TRBJ2-3
CASSDRRGQGGASYNSPLHF,TGTGCCAGCAGCGACCGCAGGGGACAGGGGGGAGCATCCTATAATTCACCCCTCCACTTT,few,TRBV13,TRBD1,TRBJ1-6
CSVTGFTYEQYF,TGCAGCGTCACAGGTTTTACCTACGAGCAGTACTTC,.,TRBV29-1,.,TRBJ2-7
CASSSGRPVDGAFF,TGTGCCAGCAGCTCCGGGAGGCCCGTGGATGGAGCTTTCTTT,.,TRBV7-9,.,TRBJ1-1
CASSRPGQGVGANEKLFF,TGTGCCAGCAGCCGCCCGGGACAGGGGGTAGGAGCTAATGAAAAACTGTTTTTT,.,TRBV5-4,TRBD1,TRBJ1-4
CASSDIGQGAEAFF,TGTGCCAGCAGTGATATTGGGCAGGGGGCCGAAGCTTTCTTT,few,TRBV2,TRBD1,TRBJ1-1
CASSLRTDTQYF,TGTGCCAGCAGCTTACGTACAGATACGCAGTATTTT,few,TRBV7-2,.,TRBJ2-3
CASSESTSGGEQFF,TGTGCCAGCAGTGAAAGTACTAGCGGGGGTGAGCAGTTCTTC,.,TRBV6-1,TRBD2,TRBJ2-1
CASSVGGQVGKNTEAFF,TGTGCCAGCAGCGTAGGAGGGCAGGTAGGAAAGAACACTGAAGCTTTCTTT,.,TRBV9,.,TRBJ1-1
CASSVIPAGASNTGELFF,TGTGCCAGCAGCGTAATCCCAGCGGGGGCTTCGAACACCGGGGAGCTGTTTTTT,once,TRBV9,TRBD2,TRBJ2-2
CALGNGGLRTYEQYF,TGTGCCCTGGGTAACGGGGGGCTCCGAACCTACGAGCAGTACTTC,once,TRBV30,.,TRBJ2-7
CASSKDRVPIYGYTF,TGTGCCAGTAGTAAGGACAGGGTACCAATCTATGGCTACACCTTC,.,TRBV19,TRBD1,TRBJ1-2
CARSDRVTVGEQFF,TGTGCCAGATCGGACAGGGTGACCGTGGGCGAGCAGTTCTTC,.,TRBV2,TRBD1,TRBJ2-1
CASSRGGDRGYNEKLFF,TGTGCCAGCAGCCGAGGGGGGGACAGGGGATATAATGAAAAACTGTTTTTT,.,TRBV11-2,TRBD1,TRBJ1-4
CASISEVNEQFF,TGTGCCAGCATCTCGGAGGTCAATGAGCAGTTCTTC,once,TRBV7-9,.,TRBJ2-1
CASSQEFGGYYEQYF,TGCGCCAGCAGCCAAGAGTTTGGGGGGTACTACGAGCAGTACTTC,.,TRBV4-3,.,TRBJ2-7
CASKADRGLQPQHF,TGTGCCAGCAAGGCGGACAGGGGGCTTCAGCCCCAGCATTTT,.,TRBV6-1,TRBD1,TRBJ1-5
CASSQVTDTIYF,TGCGCCAGCAGCCAAGTAACGGACACCATATATTTT,.,TRBV4-1,.,TRBJ1-3
CASSYLTSGYNEQFF,TGTGCCAGCAGTTACCTGACTAGCGGCTACAATGAGCAGTTCTTC,.,TRBV6-6,TRBD2,TRBJ2-1
CASSSGAGVTEAFF,TGTGCCAGCAGTTCTGGGGCAGGCGTCACTGAAGCTTTCTTT,.,TRBV6-5,.,TRBJ1-1
CASSLSRTHYQPQHF,TGTGCCAGCAGTTTATCGAGGACTCACTATCAGCCCCAGCATTTT,.,TRBV27,.,TRBJ1-5
CASRFTGVGNTIYF,TGTGCCAGCAGGTTTACAGGGGTCGGAAACACCATATATTTT,few,TRBV5-8,TRBD1,TRBJ1-3
CASGSGANEQFF,TGTGCCAGCGGTAGCGGGGCCAATGAGCAGTTCTTC,.,TRBV27,TRBD2,TRBJ2-1
CASSEIRQGRETQYF,TGTGCCAGCAGTGAGATTAGGCAGGGGAGAGAGACCCAGTACTTC,.,TRBV6-1,.,TRBJ2-5
CASRRDPPYEQYF,TGTGCCAGCAGGCGGGACCCCCCATACGAGCAGTACTTC,.,TRBV6-1,.,TRBJ2-7
CASSYGLAGVGELFF,TGCGCCAGCAGTTACGGACTAGCGGGGGTCGGGGAGCTGTTTTTT,.,TRBV4-1,TRBD2,TRBJ2-2
CATSIGQGAGYGYTF,TGTGCCACCAGCATAGGACAGGGGGCCGGCTATGGCTACACCTTC,.,TRBV15,TRBD1,TRBJ1-2
CASSEHSLSSYEQYF,TGTGCCAGCAGTGAACACTCGCTGAGCTCCTACGAGCAGTACTTC,.,TRBV2,.,TRBJ2-7
CASSLGLATEAFF,TGTGCCAGCAGCTTAGGTCTAGCCACTGAAGCTTTCTTT,few,TRBV7-3,.,TRBJ1-1
CASSSGTGVGYTF,TGTGCCAGCAGTTCCGGGACAGGGGTTGGCTACACCTTC,few,TRBV2,TRBD1,TRBJ1-2
CASSSLAGGSRNEQFF,TGTGCCAGCAGCTCCTTAGCGGGGGGATCTAGGAATGAGCAGTTCTTC,.,TRBV7-2,TRBD2,TRBJ2-1
CASSVRASETQYF,TGTGCCAGCAGCGTCAGGGCTTCGGAGACCCAGTACTTC,.,TRBV9,.,TRBJ2-5
CASSWTGERTEAFF,TGTGCCAGCAGTTGGACAGGGGAGAGGACTGAAGCTTTCTTT,.,TRBV28,TRBD1,TRBJ1-1
CASSPLTEIYYGYTF,TGTGCCAGCAGCCCCCTGACAGAGATCTACTATGGCTACACCTTC,.,TRBV28,.,TRBJ1-2
CASRRVHTEAFF,TGCGCCAGCAGGAGGGTTCACACTGAAGCTTTCTTT,.,TRBV5-1,.,TRBJ1-1
CASSQDDAGGTLYEQYF,TGCGCCAGCAGCCAAGATGACGCGGGGGGGACTCTCTACGAGCAGTACTTC,once,TRBV4-3,TRBD2,TRBJ2-7
CASSSTDSTDTQYF,TGTGCCAGCAGCTCTACAGACAGCACAGATACGCAGTATTTT,.,TRBV7-6,.,TRBJ2-3
CASSGTGRTETQYF,TGTGCCAGCAGTGGGACAGGGCGGACGGAGACCCAGTACTTC,.,TRBV28,TRBD1,TRBJ2-5
CSVGVTTRDGYTF,TGCAGCGTTGGGGTCACCACGCGGGATGGCTACACCTTC,.,TRBV29-1,.,TRBJ1-2
CSSSPVVYEQYF,TGTTCCAGCAGCCCAGTTGTCTACGAGCAGTACTTC,.,TRBV7-9,.,TRBJ2-7
CASRHTGTGDGYTF,TGTGCCAGCAGACATACCGGGACAGGGGATGGCTACACCTTC,.,TRBV7-9,TRBD1,TRBJ1-2
CSARPERGFYGYTF,TGCAGCGCCCGACCTGAGAGGGGGTTCTATGGCTACACCTTC,.,TRBV29-1,.,TRBJ1-2
CASSLGTEQYF,TGTGCCAGCAGCTTAGGGACAGAGCAGTACTTC,.,TRBV7-9,.,TRBJ2-7
CASRKRTANNEKLFF,TGTGCCAGCAGAAAGAGGACAGCCAATAATGAAAAACTGTTTTTT,.,TRBV2,.,TRBJ1-4
CASERAGTGVHEQYF,TGTGCTAGTGAACGGGCCGGGACAGGGGTCCACGAGCAGTACTTC,.,TRBV12-5,TRBD1,TRBJ2-7
CASSPRPNLGLAPLPQYYEQYF,TGTGCTAGCAGCCCAAGGCCCAATTTAGGGCTAGCTCCGCTTCCCCAATACTACGAGCAGTACTTC,.,TRBV7-7,.,TRBJ2-7
CASSLWGTANTEAFF,TGTGCCAGCAGCTTGTGGGGGACAGCAAACACTGAAGCTTTCTTT,few,TRBV5-4,TRBD1,TRBJ1-1
CASSISQGVQPQHF,TGTGCCAGCAGTATCTCACAGGGAGTGCAGCCCCAGCATTTT,.,TRBV2,.,TRBJ1-5
CASSLDRASEAFF,TGTGCCAGCTCACTCGACAGGGCGAGTGAAGCTTTCTTT,.,TRBV18,TRBD1,TRBJ1-1
CASGFQDSGYTF,TGTGCTAGTGGTTTTCAGGATTCAGGCTACACCTTC,.,TRBV12-5,.,TRBJ1-2
CASTGQRSTDTQYF,TGTGCCAGCACGGGACAGAGAAGCACAGATACGCAGTATTTT,.,TRBV6-5,TRBD1,TRBJ2-3
CASSQDIMASKYF,TGTGCCAGCAGCCAAGACATCATGGCTTCCAAGTACTTC,.,TRBV14,.,TRBJ2-4
CASSLALPSRGHTEAFF,TGTGCCAGCAGCTTAGCGCTCCCTTCCAGGGGGCATACTGAAGCTTTCTTT,.,TRBV7-9,TRBD1,TRBJ1-1
CASSLVQGPYNYGYTF,TGTGCCAGCAGCTTGGTACAGGGACCTTATAACTATGGCTACACCTTC,.,TRBV7-8,.,TRBJ1-2
CASRTRGTGRNTDTQYF,TGTGCCAGCAGAACCAGGGGGACAGGGAGGAACACAGATACGCAGTATTTT,.,TRBV7-2,TRBD1,TRBJ2-3